The entry below gives a single TCR beta chain sequence along with its context. Its specific antigen is unknown. Nothing much larger sits one base from this clone, and base qualities are not available. The sample comes from a study of beta chain features in type 1 diabetes (dated by TCRdb to the late 2010s). Some background on the complete study: Mean age, gender distribution, total cell number and subset yield did not differ between patients and healthy donors. Across all samples, about 110 million sorted cells were examined, and cell number per subset correlated strongly with RNA yield. In the study, TCRB repertoires of sorted circulating CD4+ T cell subsets from recently diagnosed type 1 diabetes patients were compared with those of matched healthy donors. Regulatory and stem cell-like memory subsets were obtained from only 8 patients and roughly eight healthy donors, while naive and central memory subsets were obtained from all 30 or so donors.

Each donor gave one peripheral blood draw, averaging approximately 0.11 L, which was collected into heparinised tubes. A BD FACSAria II and a panel including CD45RO, CCR7, CD25, CD127, CD95 and CD27 were used to sort naive, central memory, regulatory and stem cell-like memory CD4+ T cells. A purity above 95% was achieved for all sorted populations. PBMCs were separated immediately by Lymphoprep density gradient centrifugation and were stained directly, without being cultured. To minimize batch effects, samples were stained and sorted in pairs, one healthy donor with one patient per experiment. CDR1 and CDR2 are drawn from the germline V gene: SGHAT, FQNNGV. The CDR3 runs 12 residues from the cysteine to the phenylalanine. Kept here is only the CDR3 DNA, which spans 36 bases and is read in frame from base 1. V was cut back by 5 bases and J by 3 bases, leaving a gap of 8 bases between them. The High Capacity cDNA Reverse Transcription Kit was used to reverse transcribe all of the isolated RNA, meaning that expressed TCRB transcripts were what got sequenced. Naive, central memory and regulatory T cell samples underwent deep immunoSEQ sequencing, averaging about 3.3 million total reads per sample. Sorted cells were lysed in RLT buffer, and RNA was extracted using DNase-treated RNeasy Micro or Mini kits according to cell number. To prevent cross-contamination, each cell subset was processed individually, whereas patient and healthy donor samples were processed jointly. The immunoSEQ multiplex PCR was used to amplify TCRB sequences from cDNA, yielding 87-bp fragments that span the CDR3 region. Amplicons were sequenced on the Illumina HiSeq platform. Concerning the study's data processing: Synthetic template baselines were used to correct PCR bias computationally, reads within Hamming distance 2 were collapsed together, and singletons that could not be merged were discarded. Reads were aligned against IMGT so that V, D and J genes, CDR3 length and insertions or deletions at six rearrangement sites could be assigned. Within each subset, clonotype counts were normalized to sorted cell number, and only after that were true diversity and Gini coefficients computed with the tcR R package. Repertoire sharing was quantified using the overlap coefficient calculated on TCRB nucleotide sequences. As a proxy for the pre-selection repertoire, out-of-frame TCRB sequences from naive cells were analyzed. TCRdb carries this immuneACCESS record with in-frame sequences only. Its versions omit some clonotypes, under half of them owing to an unresolved V gene in the studies checked, with the rest unexplained. Clonal size and the V and J genes are those of that table, whereas D and trimming came from the DNA. The sample table holds roughly 230,000 clones, of which roughly 11% were seen once. Jointly, the top ten make up 0.017% of the sample.

The research as a whole found: The naive, central memory and regulatory TCRB repertoires appeared to resemble one another more closely among patients than among healthy donors. In all four CD4+ subsets, TCRB CDR3 length was moderately but significantly shorter in type 1 diabetes patients. HLA sub-analyses involved small numbers of individuals, so any influence of HLA type on TCRB rearrangement remained unresolved. At VDJ recombination sites, patients with type 1 diabetes made fewer insertions and deleted more nucleotides, a pattern implying thymic rearrangement abnormalities. Because cDNA was sequenced instead of genomic DNA, activated cells with high expression could be over-represented, although the groups did not differ in activation or CD3 levels. PCR may preferentially amplify shorter templates, but because patient and control samples were amplified and corrected together, any resulting skew would affect both groups equally.

The source is a man aged 25 to 45 with type 1 diabetes. The rearrangement combines TRBV11-2 with TRBJ2-7, and perhaps TRBD1 as D gene, on 6 matching bases. The sample comprised naive CD4+ T cells from blood. The sample's cell subset or site label, decoded: true naive CD4+ T cells. DNA sequence: TGTGCCAGCAGCCAGGGGAACTACGAGCAGTACTTC. It translates as CASSQGNYEQYF.